Following are 6 T cell receptor beta chains from one sample sequenced in a study of lymphopenia after photon versus proton radiotherapy. Only in-frame clones appear in the TCRdb table, and some are missing; sequencing was by immunoSEQ multiplex PCR. The sample lists some 15,000 clones, about 88% occurring once. Here the sequenced sample was peripheral blood, taken from a patient treated with proton-based radiotherapy. These receptors were taken from a woman aged 60-75 years with cholangiocarcinoma. Some clones in this sample may be carry-over from other donors' samples.

This chain uses TRBV19 with TRBJ1-3; D is undetermined. The CDR3 spans 13 residues. Germline V gene data show CDR1 as LNHDA and CDR2 as SQIVND (reference sequence). V gave up 9 bases and J gave up 0 bases, with 9 bases separating them. The CDR3 reads CASRSFSGNTIYF. The CDR3 DNA follows: TGTGCCAGCCGGAGCTTCTCTGGAAACACCATATATTTT.

The chain has TRBV4-1 and TRBJ2-3; D might be TRBD1 (5 bases). The germline V gene encodes CDR1 MGHRA and CDR2 YSYEKL. This CDR3 is 13 amino acids long. V dropped 2 bases and J dropped 5 bases, with 8 bases sitting between them. CDR3 region: CASSQFQGDTQYF. DNA for the CDR3: TGCGCCAGCAGCCAATTTCAGGGAGATACGCAGTATTTT.

This clone was observed a handful of times. This chain uses TRBV4-1 with TRBJ2-4, with D perhaps matching TRBD1 or TRBD2 (5 bases each). The ends were cut back, 0 bases at V and 4 bases at J, with 10 bases in the middle. The length of the CDR3 is 15 residues. Germline lookup yields CDR1 MGHRA and CDR2 YSYEKL. CDR3 amino acids: CASSQDSGTKNIQYF. CDR3 bases: TGCGCCAGCAGCCAAGATTCGGGGACGAAAAACATTCAGTACTTC.

V is TRBV2 and J is TRBJ1-5, with D possibly matching TRBD1 (6 bases). The CDR3 has 16 residues. V gave up 2 bases and J gave up 1 base, with 12 bases separating them. Germline lookup yields CDR1 SNHLY and CDR2 FYNNEI. The CDR3 nucleotides are TGTGCCAGCAGTGAACTTCGCGACAGGAGCAATCAGCCCCAGCATTTT. Its translation: CASSELRDRSNQPQHF.

The rearrangement joins TRBV7-2 to TRBJ2-3; D is possibly TRBD1 (5 bases). V lost 3 bases and J 1 base, leaving 14 bases between the germline ends. CDR1 is SGHTA and CDR2 is FQGNSA in the germline V gene. The CDR3 consists of 16 residues. Here the CDR3 reads CASSFGLVGGTDTQYF. The CDR3 bases are TGTGCCAGCAGCTTTGGGTTAGTAGGGGGCACAGATACGCAGTATTTT.

J is TRBJ1-5 and V is TRBV5-6; D is uncertain. Trimming pared 2 bases from V and 7 bases from J, leaving 16 bases between. CDR3 size: 15 residues. Germline V gene lookup returns CDR1 SGHDT and CDR2 YYEEEE. Here the CDR3 DNA reads TGTGCCAGCAGCTTACGAGGACGGAACACGCAGCCCCAGCATTTT. Its translation: CASSLRGRNTQPQHF.